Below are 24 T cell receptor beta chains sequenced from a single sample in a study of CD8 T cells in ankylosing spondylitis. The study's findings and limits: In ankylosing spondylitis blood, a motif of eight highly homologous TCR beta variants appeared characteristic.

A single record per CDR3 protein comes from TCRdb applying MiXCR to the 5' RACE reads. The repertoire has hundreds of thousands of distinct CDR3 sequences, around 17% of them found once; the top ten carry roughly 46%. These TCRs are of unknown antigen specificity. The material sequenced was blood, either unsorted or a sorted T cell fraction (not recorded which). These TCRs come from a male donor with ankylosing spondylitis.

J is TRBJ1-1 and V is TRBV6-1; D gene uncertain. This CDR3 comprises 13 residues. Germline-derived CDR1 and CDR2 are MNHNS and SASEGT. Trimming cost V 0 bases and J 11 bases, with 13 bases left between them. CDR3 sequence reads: CASSEAGGRSAFF. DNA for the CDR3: TGTGCCAGCAGTGAAGCGGGAGGCCGCTCCGCTTTCTTT.

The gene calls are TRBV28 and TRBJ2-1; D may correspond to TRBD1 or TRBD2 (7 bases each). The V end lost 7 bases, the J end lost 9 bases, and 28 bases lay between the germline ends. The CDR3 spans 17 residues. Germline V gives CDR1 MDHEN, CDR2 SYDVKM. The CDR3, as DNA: TGTGCCAGCAAGTTTACCGGGGAGGGAGGGGGCTTAAGTGAGCAGTTCTTC. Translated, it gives CASKFTGEGGGLSEQFF.

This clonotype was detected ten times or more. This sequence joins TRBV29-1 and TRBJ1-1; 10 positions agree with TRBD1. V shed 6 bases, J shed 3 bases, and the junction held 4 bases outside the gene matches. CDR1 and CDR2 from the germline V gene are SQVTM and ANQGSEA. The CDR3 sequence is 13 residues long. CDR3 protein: CSVGTGEDTEAFF. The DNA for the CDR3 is TGCAGCGTCGGGACAGGGGAGGACACTGAAGCTTTCTTT.

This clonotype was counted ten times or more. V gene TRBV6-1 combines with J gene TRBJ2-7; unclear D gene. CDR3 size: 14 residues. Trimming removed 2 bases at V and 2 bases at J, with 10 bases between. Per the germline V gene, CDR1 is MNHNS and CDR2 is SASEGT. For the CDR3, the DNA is TGTGCCAGCAGTGAACTGGCAGAAACCTACGAGCAGTACTTC. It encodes CASSELAETYEQYF.

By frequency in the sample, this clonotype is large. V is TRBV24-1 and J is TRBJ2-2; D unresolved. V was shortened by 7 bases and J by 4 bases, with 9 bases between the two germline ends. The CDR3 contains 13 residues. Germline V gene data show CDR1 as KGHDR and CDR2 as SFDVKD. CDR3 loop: CATRPTPTGELFF. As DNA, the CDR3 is TGTGCCACCAGACCAACCCCCACCGGGGAGCTGTTTTTT.

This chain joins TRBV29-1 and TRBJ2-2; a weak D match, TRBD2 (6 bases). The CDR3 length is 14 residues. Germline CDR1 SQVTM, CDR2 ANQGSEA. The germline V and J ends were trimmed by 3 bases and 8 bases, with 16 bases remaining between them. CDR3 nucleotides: TGCAGCGTTGAGGTGGTGGGAGGAACAGGGGAGCTGTTTTTT. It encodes CSVEVVGGTGELFF.

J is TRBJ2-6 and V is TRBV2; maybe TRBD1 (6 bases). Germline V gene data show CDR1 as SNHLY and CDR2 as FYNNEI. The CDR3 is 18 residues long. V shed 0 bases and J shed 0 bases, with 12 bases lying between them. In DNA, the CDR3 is TGTGCCAGCAGTGAAGCGCTAGACAGGCGCTCTGGGGCCAACGTCCTGACTTTC. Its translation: CASSEALDRRSGANVLTF.

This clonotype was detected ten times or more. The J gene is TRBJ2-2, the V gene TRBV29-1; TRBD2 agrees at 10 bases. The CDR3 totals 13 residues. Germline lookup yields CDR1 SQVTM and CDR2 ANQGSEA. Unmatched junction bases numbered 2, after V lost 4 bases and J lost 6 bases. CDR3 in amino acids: CSVVLAGAGELFF. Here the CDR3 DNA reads TGCAGCGTTGTTCTAGCGGGAGCCGGGGAGCTGTTTTTT.

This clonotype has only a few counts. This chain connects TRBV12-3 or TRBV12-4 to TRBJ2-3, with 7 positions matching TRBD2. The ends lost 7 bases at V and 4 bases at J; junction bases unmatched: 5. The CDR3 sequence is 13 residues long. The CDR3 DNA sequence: TGTGCCAGCACTGAGACTAGCCCAGATACGCAGTATTTT. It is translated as CASTETSPDTQYF.

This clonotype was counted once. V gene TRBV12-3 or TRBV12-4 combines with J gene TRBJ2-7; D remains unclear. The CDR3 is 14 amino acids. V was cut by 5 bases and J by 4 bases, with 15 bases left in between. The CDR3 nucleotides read TGTGCCAGCAGTCCAAACGGCCCGAATTACGAGCAGTACTTC. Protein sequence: CASSPNGPNYEQYF.

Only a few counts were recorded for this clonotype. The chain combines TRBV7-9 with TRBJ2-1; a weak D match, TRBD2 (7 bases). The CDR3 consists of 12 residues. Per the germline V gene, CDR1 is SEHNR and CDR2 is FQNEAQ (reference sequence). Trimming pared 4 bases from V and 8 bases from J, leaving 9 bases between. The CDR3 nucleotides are TGTGCCAGCAGCTGGGGGGGCGATGAGCAGTTCTTC. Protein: CASSWGGDEQFF.

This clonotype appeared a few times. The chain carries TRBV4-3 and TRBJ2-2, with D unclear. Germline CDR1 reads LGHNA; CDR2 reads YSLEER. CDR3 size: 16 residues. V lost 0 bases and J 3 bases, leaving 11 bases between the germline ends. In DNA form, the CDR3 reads TGCGCCAGCAGCCAAGATCAGGTTCCCTACACCGGGGAGCTGTTTTTT. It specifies CASSQDQVPYTGELFF.

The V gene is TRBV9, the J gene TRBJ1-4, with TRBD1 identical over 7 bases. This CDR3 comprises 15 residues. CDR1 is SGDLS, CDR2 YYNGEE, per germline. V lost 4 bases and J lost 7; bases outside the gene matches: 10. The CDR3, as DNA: TGTGCCAGCAGCCCCCACGCAGGGGGGGGTGAAAAACTGTTTTTT. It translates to CASSPHAGGGEKLFF.

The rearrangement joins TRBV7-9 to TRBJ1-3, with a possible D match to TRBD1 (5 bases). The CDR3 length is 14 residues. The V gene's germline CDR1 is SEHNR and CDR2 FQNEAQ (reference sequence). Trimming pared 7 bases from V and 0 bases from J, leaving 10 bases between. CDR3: CASTSGTSGNTIYF. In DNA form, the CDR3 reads TGTGCCAGCACCTCTGGGACCTCTGGAAACACCATATATTTT.

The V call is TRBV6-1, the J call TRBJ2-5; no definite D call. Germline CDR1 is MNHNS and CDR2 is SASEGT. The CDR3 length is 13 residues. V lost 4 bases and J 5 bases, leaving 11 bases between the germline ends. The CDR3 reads CASSVGQLETQYF. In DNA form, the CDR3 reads TGTGCCAGCAGTGTAGGGCAGTTGGAGACCCAGTACTTC.

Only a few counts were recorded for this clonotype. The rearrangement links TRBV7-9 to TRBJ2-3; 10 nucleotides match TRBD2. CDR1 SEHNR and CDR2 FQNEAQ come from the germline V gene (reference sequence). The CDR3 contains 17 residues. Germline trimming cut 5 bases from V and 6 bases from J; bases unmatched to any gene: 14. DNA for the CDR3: TGTGCCAGCAGCGTGGCACTAGCGGGGAGCCTAGAGGATACGCAGTATTTT. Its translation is CASSVALAGSLEDTQYF.

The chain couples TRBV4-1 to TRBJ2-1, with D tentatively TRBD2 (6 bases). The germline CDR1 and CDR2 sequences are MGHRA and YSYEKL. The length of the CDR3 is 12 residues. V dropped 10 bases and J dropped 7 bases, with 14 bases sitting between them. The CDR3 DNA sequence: TGCGCCACCTCGGACGGACTAAATGAGCAGTTCTTC. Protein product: CATSDGLNEQFF.

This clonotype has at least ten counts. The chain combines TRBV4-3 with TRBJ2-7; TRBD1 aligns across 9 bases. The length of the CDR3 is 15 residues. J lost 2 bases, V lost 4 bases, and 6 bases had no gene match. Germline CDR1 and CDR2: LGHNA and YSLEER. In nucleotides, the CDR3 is TGCGCCAGCAGCCCCCAACAGGGGGCCCCCTACGAGCAGTACTTC. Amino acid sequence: CASSPQQGAPYEQYF.

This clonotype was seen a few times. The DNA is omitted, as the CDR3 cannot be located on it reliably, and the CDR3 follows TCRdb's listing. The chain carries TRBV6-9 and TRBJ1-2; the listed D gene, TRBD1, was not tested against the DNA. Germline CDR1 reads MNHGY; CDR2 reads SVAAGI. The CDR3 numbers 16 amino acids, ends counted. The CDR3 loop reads CASSSSKTGGNYGYTF.

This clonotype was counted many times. The chain's CDR3 is CASSLLTGEYTEAFF. The CDR3 DNA is TGCGCCAGCAGCCTCCTAACAGGGGAATACACTGAAGCTTTCTTT. The genes are TRBV4-1 and TRBJ1-1, with 7 bases matching TRBD1. The CDR3 has 15 amino acids. Trimming took 4 bases from V and 3 from J; bases not matched to a gene: 8. Germline V gives CDR1 MGHRA, CDR2 YSYEKL.

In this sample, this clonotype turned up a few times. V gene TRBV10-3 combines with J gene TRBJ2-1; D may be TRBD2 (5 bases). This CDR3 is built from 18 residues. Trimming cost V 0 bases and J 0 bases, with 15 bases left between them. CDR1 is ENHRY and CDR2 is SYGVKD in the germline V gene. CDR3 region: CAISESATGEPSYNEQFF. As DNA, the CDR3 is TGTGCCATCAGTGAGTCGGCAACCGGGGAGCCCTCCTACAATGAGCAGTTCTTC.

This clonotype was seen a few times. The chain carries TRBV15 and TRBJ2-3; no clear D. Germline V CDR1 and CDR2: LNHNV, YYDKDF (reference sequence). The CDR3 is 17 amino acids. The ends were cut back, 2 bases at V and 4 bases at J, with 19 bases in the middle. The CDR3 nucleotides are TGTGCCACCAGCAGATCGACTGAAAAGGTTGGGCCAGATACGCAGTATTTT. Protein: CATSRSTEKVGPDTQYF.

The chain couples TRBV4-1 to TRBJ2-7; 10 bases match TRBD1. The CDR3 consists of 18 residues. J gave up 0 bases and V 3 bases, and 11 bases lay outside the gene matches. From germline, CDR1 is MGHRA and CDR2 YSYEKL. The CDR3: CASSHLRVGQGISYEQYF. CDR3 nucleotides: TGCGCCAGCAGCCACCTCCGGGTGGGACAGGGGATCTCCTACGAGCAGTACTTC.

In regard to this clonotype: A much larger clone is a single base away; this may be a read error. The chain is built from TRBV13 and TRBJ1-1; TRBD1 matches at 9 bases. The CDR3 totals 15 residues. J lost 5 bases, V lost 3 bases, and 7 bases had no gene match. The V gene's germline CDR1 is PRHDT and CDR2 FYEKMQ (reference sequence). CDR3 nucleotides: TGTGCCAGCAGCTTGGGACAGGGAGTTTGGACTGAAGCTTTCTTT. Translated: CASSLGQGVWTEAFF.